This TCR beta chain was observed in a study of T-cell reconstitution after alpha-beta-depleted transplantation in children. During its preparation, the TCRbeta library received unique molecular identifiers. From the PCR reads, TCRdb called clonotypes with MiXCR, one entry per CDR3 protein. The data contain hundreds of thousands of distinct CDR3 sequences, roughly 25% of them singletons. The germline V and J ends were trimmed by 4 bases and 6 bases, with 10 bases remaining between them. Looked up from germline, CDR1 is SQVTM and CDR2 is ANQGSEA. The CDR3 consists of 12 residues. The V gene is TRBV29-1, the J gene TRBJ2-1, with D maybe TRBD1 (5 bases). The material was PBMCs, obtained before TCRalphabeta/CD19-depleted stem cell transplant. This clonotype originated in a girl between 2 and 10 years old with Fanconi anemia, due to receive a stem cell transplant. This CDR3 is CSVGNRGNEQFF. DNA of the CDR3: TGCAGCGTTGGGAATAGGGGCAATGAGCAGTTCTTC.